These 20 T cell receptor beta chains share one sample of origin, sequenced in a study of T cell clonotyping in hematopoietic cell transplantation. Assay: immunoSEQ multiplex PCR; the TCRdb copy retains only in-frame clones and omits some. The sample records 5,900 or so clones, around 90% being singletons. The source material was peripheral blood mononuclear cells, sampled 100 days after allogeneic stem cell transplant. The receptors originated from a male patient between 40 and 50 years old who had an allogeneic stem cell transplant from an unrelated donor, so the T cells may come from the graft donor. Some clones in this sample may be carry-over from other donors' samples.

The chain's CDR3 is CASSQVGEKLFF. The CDR3 DNA is TGTGCCAGCAGCCAAGTTGGAGAAAAACTGTTTTTT. The gene calls are TRBV14 and TRBJ1-4; D is undetermined. The CDR3 sequence is 12 residues long. Germline V gene lookup returns CDR1 SGHDN and CDR2 FVKESK. V was cut by 1 base and J by 8 bases, with 5 bases left in between.

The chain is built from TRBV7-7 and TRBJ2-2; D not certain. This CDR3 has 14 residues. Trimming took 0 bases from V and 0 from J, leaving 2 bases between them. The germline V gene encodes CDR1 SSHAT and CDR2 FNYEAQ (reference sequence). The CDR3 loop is CASSLAPNTGELFF. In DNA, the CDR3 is TGTGCCAGCAGCTTAGCACCGAACACCGGGGAGCTGTTTTTT.

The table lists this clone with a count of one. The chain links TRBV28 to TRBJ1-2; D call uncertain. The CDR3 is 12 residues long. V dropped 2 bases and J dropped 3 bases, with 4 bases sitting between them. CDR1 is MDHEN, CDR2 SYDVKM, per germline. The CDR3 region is CASSLGDYGYTF. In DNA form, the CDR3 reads TGTGCCAGCAGTTTAGGGGACTATGGCTACACCTTC.

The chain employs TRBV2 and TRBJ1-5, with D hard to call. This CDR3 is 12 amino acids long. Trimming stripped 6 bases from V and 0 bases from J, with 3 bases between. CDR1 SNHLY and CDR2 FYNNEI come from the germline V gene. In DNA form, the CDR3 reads TGTGCCAGCAGGGATAGCAATCAGCCCCAGCATTTT. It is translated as CASRDSNQPQHF.

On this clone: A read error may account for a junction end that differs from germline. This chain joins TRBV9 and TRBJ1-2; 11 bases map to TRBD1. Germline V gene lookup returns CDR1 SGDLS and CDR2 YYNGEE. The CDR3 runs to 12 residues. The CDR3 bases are TGTGCCAGCAGCACCCGGACAGGGGGCTTCTTCTTC. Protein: CASSTRTGGFFF.

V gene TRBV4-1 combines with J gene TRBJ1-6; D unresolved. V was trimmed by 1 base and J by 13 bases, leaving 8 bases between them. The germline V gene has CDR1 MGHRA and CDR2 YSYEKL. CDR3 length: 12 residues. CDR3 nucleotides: TGCGCCAGCAGCCAAGGAGTCTATCCCCTCCACTTT. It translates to CASSQGVYPLHF.

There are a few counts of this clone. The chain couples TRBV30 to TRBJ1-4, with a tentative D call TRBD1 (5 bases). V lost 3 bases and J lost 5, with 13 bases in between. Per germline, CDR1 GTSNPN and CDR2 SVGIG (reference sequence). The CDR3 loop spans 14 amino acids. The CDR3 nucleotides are TGTGCCTGGAGCCGTCAGGGCTTGAATGAAAAACTGTTTTTT. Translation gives CAWSRQGLNEKLFF.

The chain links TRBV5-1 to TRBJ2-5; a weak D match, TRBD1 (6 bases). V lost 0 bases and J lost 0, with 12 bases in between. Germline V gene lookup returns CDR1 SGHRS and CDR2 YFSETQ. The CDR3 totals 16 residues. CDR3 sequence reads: CASSLALGADQETQYF. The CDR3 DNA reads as TGCGCCAGCAGCTTGGCTCTGGGGGCCGACCAAGAGACCCAGTACTTC.

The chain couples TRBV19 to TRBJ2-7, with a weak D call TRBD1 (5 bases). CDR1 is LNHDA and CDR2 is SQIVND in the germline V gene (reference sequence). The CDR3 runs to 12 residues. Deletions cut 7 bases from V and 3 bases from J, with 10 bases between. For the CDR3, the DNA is TGTGCCAGTACGGCCAGGGACTACGAGCAGTACTTC. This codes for CASTARDYEQYF.

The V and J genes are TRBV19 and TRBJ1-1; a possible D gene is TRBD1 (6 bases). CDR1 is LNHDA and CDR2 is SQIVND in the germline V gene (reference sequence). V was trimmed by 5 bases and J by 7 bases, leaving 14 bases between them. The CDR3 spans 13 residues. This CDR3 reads CASSYGGPVEAFF. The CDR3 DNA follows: TGTGCCAGTAGTTACGGGGGGCCGGTTGAAGCTTTCTTT.

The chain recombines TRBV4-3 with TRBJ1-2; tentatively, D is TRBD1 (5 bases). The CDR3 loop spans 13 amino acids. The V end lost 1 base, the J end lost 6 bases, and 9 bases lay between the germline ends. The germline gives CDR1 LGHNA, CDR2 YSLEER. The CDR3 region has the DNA TGCGCCAGCAGCCAAGGGCAGGGCGATGGCTACACCTTC. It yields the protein CASSQGQGDGYTF.

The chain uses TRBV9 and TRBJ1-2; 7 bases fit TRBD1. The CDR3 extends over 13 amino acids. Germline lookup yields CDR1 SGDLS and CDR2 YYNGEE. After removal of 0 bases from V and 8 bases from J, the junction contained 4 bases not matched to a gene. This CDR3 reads CASSVGEGGGYTF. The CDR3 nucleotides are TGTGCCAGCAGCGTAGGAGAAGGGGGCGGCTACACCTTC.

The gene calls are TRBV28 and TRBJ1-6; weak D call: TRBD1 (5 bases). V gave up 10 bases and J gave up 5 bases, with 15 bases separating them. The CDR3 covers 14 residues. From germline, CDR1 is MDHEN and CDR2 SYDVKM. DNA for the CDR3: TGTGCCAACCGAGGGGAGGGGAATAATTCACCCCTCCACTTT. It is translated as CANRGEGNNSPLHF. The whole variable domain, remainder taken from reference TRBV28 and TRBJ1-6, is DVKVTQSSRYLVKRTGEKVFLECVQDMDHENMFWYRQDPGLGLRLIYFSYDVKMKEKGDIPEGYSVSREKKERFSLILESASTNQTSMYLCANRGEGNNSPLHFGNGTRLTVT.

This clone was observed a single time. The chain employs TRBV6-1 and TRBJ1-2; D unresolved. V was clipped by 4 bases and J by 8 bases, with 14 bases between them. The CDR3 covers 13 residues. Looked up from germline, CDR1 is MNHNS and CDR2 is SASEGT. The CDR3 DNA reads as TGTGCCAGCAGTGGACGACAAGGGTTCGGCTACACCTTC. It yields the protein CASSGRQGFGYTF.

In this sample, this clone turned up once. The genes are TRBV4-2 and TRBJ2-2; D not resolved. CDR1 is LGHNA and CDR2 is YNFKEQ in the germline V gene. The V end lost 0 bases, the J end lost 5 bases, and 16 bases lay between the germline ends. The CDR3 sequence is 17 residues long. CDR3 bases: TGTGCCAGCAGCCAAGATGTGGCAGCTCAAAGGACCGGGGAGCTGTTTTTT. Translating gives CASSQDVAAQRTGELFF.

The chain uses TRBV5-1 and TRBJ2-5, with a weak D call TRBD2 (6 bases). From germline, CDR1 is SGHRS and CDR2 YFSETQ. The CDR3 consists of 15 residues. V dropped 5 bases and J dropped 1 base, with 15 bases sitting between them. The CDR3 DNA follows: TGCGCCAGCAGTTATGGAGGGGAGAGCCAAGAGACCCAGTACTTC. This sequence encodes CASSYGGESQETQYF.

Written as DNA, the CDR3 is TGTGCCAGCTCACCAGGATGGGGGGGCCGGGGTCAGCCCCAGCATTTT. This gives the protein CASSPGWGGRGQPQHF. The chain joins TRBV18 to TRBJ1-5; perhaps TRBD1 as D (6 bases). The germline V gene encodes CDR1 KGHSH and CDR2 LQKENI. Trimming pared 2 bases from V and 6 bases from J, leaving 17 bases between. The CDR3 runs 16 residues.

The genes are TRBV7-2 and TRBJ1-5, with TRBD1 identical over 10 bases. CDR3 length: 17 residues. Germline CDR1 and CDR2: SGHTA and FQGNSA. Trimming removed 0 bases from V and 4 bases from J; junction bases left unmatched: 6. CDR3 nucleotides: TGTGCCAGCAGCTTAGCGGGACAGGGGTTTGGAAATCAGCCCCAGCATTTT. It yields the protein CASSLAGQGFGNQPQHF.

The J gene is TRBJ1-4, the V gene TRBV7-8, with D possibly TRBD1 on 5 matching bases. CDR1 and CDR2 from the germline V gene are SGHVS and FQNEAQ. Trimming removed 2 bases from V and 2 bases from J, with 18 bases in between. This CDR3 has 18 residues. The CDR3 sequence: CASSLMGRGGATNEKLFF. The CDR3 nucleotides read TGTGCCAGCAGCTTAATGGGGCGCGGGGGAGCGACTAATGAAAAACTGTTTTTT.

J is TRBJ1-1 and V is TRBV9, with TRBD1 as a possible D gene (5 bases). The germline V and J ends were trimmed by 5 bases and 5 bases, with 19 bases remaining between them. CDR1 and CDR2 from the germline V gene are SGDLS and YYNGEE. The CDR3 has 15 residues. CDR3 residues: CASSRDSGRGTEAFF. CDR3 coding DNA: TGTGCCAGCAGTCGCGACTCAGGGAGAGGTACTGAAGCTTTCTTT.